This T cell receptor (beta chain) was observed in a study of T cell responses to AZD1222 COVID-19 vaccine. Germline CDR1 and CDR2: MGHRA and YSYEKL. The CDR3 loop spans 14 amino acids. Trimming shortened V by 0 bases and J by 4 bases, and 9 bases separated the two germline ends. This table comes from immunoSEQ multiplex PCR, and its TCRdb copy is limited to in-frame clones, with some not included. The sample has around 100,000 clones; 91% are singletons. This receptor was taken from an adult in good health. This specimen was peripheral blood, taken on day 0 of AZD1222 vaccination. The chain is built from TRBV4-1 and TRBJ2-5; D not resolved. The CDR3 nucleotides read TGCGCCAGCAGCCAAGAAGTTATCGGAGAGACCCAGTACTTC. It codes for CASSQEVIGETQYF.